This T cell receptor beta chain was found in a study of OX40 agonist ivuxolimab in advanced cancers. The CDR3 contains 13 residues. Germline V CDR1 and CDR2: SEHNR, FQNEAQ (reference sequence). V lost 7 bases to trimming and J lost 0 bases, with 9 bases between them. Here immunoSEQ multiplex PCR was the method, and the copy in TCRdb shows in-frame clones only, minus some. The data contain about 80,000 clones, around nine tenths of them singletons. The chain has TRBV7-9 and TRBJ1-2, with no clear D. The TCR sequence derives from an adult with an advanced solid tumor such as melanoma, head and neck, liver or kidney cancer. The sequencing here drew on CD4+ or CD8+ T cells sorted from blood, taken in a trial of the OX40 agonist ivuxolimab. The CDR3 protein is CASTRQANYGYTF. The CDR3 DNA is TGTGCCAGCACCCGTCAAGCTAACTATGGCTACACCTTC.